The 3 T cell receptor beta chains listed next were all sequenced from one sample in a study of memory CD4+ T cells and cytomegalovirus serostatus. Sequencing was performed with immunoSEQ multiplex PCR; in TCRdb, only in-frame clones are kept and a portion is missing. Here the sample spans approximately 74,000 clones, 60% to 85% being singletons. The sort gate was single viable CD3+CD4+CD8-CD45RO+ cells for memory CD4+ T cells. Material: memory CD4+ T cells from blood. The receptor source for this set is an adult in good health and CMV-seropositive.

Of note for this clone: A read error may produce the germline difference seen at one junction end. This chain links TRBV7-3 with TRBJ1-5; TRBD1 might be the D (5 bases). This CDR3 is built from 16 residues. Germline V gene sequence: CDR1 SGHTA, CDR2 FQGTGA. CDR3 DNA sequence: TGTGCCAGCAGCCTAACCGCGGGGCCAGGTCGCCAGCCCCAGCATTTT. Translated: CASSLTAGPGRQPQHF.

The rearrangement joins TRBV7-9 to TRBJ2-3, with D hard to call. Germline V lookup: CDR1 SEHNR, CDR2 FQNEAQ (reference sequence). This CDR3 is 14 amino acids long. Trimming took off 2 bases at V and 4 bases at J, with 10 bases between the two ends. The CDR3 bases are TGTGCCAGCAGCTTATCGGCATCCGCAGATACGCAGTATTTT. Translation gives CASSLSASADTQYF.

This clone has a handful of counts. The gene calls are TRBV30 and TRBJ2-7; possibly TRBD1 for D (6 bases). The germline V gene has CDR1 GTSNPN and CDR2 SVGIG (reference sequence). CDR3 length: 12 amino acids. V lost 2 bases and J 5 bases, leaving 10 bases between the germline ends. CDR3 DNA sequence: TGTGCCTGGAGTCTACAGGGCAACGAGCAGTACTTC. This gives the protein CAWSLQGNEQYF.